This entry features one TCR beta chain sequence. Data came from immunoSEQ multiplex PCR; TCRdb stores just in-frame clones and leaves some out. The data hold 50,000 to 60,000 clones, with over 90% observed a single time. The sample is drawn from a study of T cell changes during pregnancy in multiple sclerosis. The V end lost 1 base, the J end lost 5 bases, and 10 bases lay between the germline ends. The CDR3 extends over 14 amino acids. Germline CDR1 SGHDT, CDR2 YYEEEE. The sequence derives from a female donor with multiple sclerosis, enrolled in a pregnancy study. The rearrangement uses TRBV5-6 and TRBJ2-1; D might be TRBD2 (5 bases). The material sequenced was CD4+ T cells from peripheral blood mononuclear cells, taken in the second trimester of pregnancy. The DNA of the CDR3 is TGTGCCAGCAGCTTGCTCCAGCGGAACAATGAGCAGTTCTTC. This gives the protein CASSLLQRNNEQFF.